One and the same sample provided the 14 T cell receptor beta chains below, sequenced in a study of shared clonotypes between healthy human individuals. Data came from immunoSEQ multiplex PCR; TCRdb stores just in-frame clones and leaves some out. Of about 480,000 clones in the sample, 75% to 80% were seen once. The sample consisted of PBMCs. These receptor sequences come from a woman aged 40 to 50 in good health. Some clones in this sample may be carry-over from other donors' samples.

This chain joins TRBV19 and TRBJ2-1, with 9 positions matching TRBD2. CDR3 length: 15 residues. The V gene end was trimmed by 4 bases and the J gene end by 5 bases; junction bases not matched to a gene: 6. Germline V lookup: CDR1 LNHDA, CDR2 SQIVND (reference sequence). For the CDR3, the DNA is TGTGCCAGTAGTAGACGGGCGGGAGGGGACAATGAGCAGTTCTTC. It specifies CASSRRAGGDNEQFF. Looking up the rest from reference TRBV19 and TRBJ2-1 gives the full variable domain: DGGITQSPKYLFRKEGQNVTLSCEQNLNHDAMYWYRQDPGQGLRLIYYSQIVNDFQKGDIAEGYSVSREKKESFPLTVTSAQKNPTAFYLCASSRRAGGDNEQFFGPGTRLTVL.

The chain couples TRBV5-1 to TRBJ2-3; 15 nucleotides line up with TRBD2. The trim removed 4 bases at V and 1 base at J, leaving 16 bases unmatched. Germline V gene data show CDR1 as SGHRS and CDR2 as YFSETQ. This CDR3 contains 21 residues. The CDR3 DNA reads as TGCGCCAGCAGCCTTGTTCCCCCGGGACTAGCGGGAGGAGGTCGCACAGATACGCAGTATTTT. Translated: CASSLVPPGLAGGGRTDTQYF.

This sequence joins TRBV7-3 and TRBJ2-2; D might be TRBD1 (6 bases). Germline V lookup: CDR1 SGHTA, CDR2 FQGTGA. V was clipped by 5 bases and J by 1 base, with 8 bases between them. The CDR3 runs to 14 residues. The CDR3 nucleotides are TGTGCCAGCAGCAAACAGGGGAACACCGGGGAGCTGTTTTTT. Encoded protein: CASSKQGNTGELFF.

The V and J genes are TRBV15 and TRBJ2-7; 9 positions match TRBD1. The CDR3 consists of 12 residues. Germline-derived CDR1 and CDR2 are LNHNV and YYDKDF (reference sequence). The CDR3 DNA is TGTGCCACCAGCAGTCCCGGGACAGGGATCTTCGTC. It codes for CATSSPGTGIFV.

The chain carries TRBV25-1 and TRBJ2-7; the D gene could be TRBD1 or TRBD2 (6 bases each). The CDR3 spans 15 residues. The V gene lost 4 bases and the J gene lost 2 bases, with 15 bases spanning the gap. Germline CDR1 MGHDK, CDR2 SYGVNS. The CDR3 sequence: CASSGLGGTAYEQYF. CDR3 DNA sequence: TGTGCCAGCAGTGGCCTAGGGGGGACCGCCTACGAGCAGTACTTC.

In this sample, this clone turned up a few times. The chain has TRBV7-8 and TRBJ1-3; no definite D call. Germline CDR1 reads SGHVS; CDR2 reads FQNEAQ. Trimming removed 0 bases at V and 4 bases at J, with 10 bases between. The CDR3 is 15 residues long. The CDR3 reads CASSLALLGGNTIYF. The CDR3 DNA follows: TGTGCCAGCAGCTTAGCTCTTCTCGGGGGAAACACCATATATTTT.

The rearrangement links TRBV5-1 to TRBJ2-1; D is uncertain. Germline CDR1 reads SGHRS; CDR2 reads YFSETQ. Trimming removed 0 bases from V and 8 bases from J, with 12 bases in between. The CDR3 consists of 14 residues. CDR3 amino acids: CASSLVGPGDEQFF. The CDR3 DNA reads TGCGCCAGCAGCTTGGTTGGGCCTGGGGATGAGCAGTTCTTC.

V is TRBV4-1 and J is TRBJ1-4; 10 positions match TRBD1. The CDR3 is 14 residues long. Germline lookup yields CDR1 MGHRA and CDR2 YSYEKL. V shed 4 bases, J shed 7 bases, and the junction held 3 bases outside the gene matches. The CDR3 loop is CASSRDRGGEKLFF. For the CDR3, the DNA is TGCGCCAGCAGCCGGGACAGGGGAGGTGAAAAACTGTTTTTT.

This chain joins TRBV7-6 and TRBJ2-7, with D perhaps matching TRBD2 (7 bases). This CDR3 has 15 amino acids. V shed 1 base and J shed 7 bases, with 17 bases lying between them. CDR1 SGHVS and CDR2 FNYEAQ come from the germline V gene. CDR3 region: CASSLVGEGVDEQYF. CDR3 bases: TGTGCCAGCAGCTTAGTGGGGGAGGGGGTAGATGAGCAGTACTTC. Looking up the rest from reference TRBV7-6 and TRBJ2-7 gives the full variable domain: GAGVSQSPRYKVTKRGQDVALRCDPISGHVSLYWYRQALGQGPEFLTYFNYEAQQDKSGLPNDRFSAERPEGSISTLTIQRTEQRDSAMYRCASSLVGEGVDEQYFGPGTRLTVT.

This clone rates as medium-sized. This rearrangement joins TRBV2 to TRBJ1-5, with a tentative D call TRBD1 (5 bases). The CDR3 contains 14 residues. Germline CDR1 SNHLY, CDR2 FYNNEI. Between the trimmed V and J ends, which lost 6 bases and 6 bases, there was a span of 15 bases. The CDR3 DNA reads as TGTGCCAGCAGCCCGGGGGGGGAGGCTCAGCCCCAGCATTTT. Protein: CASSPGGEAQPQHF.

The chain uses TRBV6-5 and TRBJ2-7; maybe TRBD1 (5 bases). CDR3 length: 11 amino acids. The ends were cut back, 11 bases at V and 4 bases at J, with 12 bases in the middle. CDR1 is MNHEY, CDR2 SVGAGI, per germline. The CDR3 DNA follows: TGTGCCGACTGGGGCGAATACGAGCAGTACTTC. Translating gives CADWGEYEQYF.

The chain recombines TRBV28 with TRBJ2-2; D possibly corresponds to TRBD1 (6 bases). V dropped 3 bases and J dropped 6 bases, with 14 bases sitting between them. Germline CDR1 reads MDHEN; CDR2 reads SYDVKM. The CDR3 extends over 15 amino acids. The CDR3 region has the DNA TGTGCCAGCAGTTTGCAGGGGCAGAGGTCCGGGGAGCTGTTTTTT. Amino acid sequence: CASSLQGQRSGELFF.

The V gene is TRBV19, the J gene TRBJ2-2, with D perhaps TRBD1 (5 bases). This CDR3 has 14 amino acids. Trimming stripped 5 bases from V and 3 bases from J, with 10 bases between. Germline-derived CDR1 and CDR2 are LNHDA and SQIVND (reference sequence). CDR3 residues: CASSAGWHTGELFF. The CDR3 DNA is TGTGCCAGTAGTGCAGGGTGGCACACCGGGGAGCTGTTTTTT.

This rearrangement joins TRBV7-2 to TRBJ2-7; D remains unclear. The CDR3 sequence is 14 residues long. Trimming pared 2 bases from V and 3 bases from J, leaving 11 bases between. Germline CDR1 is SGHTA and CDR2 is FQGNSA. CDR3 in DNA: TGTGCCAGCAGCTTAAGGACGACCGGCTACGAGCAGTACTTC. It is translated as CASSLRTTGYEQYF.